Given below is one T cell receptor beta chain in context. These data are taken from a study of siplizumab effects on memory and regulatory T cells. CDR1 SGHKS and CDR2 YYEKEE come from the germline V gene (reference sequence). Deletions cut 0 bases from V and 6 bases from J, with 13 bases between. The length of the CDR3 is 15 residues. Profiling relied on immunoSEQ multiplex PCR, and the TCRdb table lists in-frame clones only, not all of them. The sample contains over 100,000 clones, roughly 93% of which appear only once. The clonotype was recovered from a human donor in good health. The rearrangement links TRBV5-5 to TRBJ1-5; weak D call: TRBD1 (5 bases). The sequencing sample was made of non-Treg CD4+ T cells sorted from blood. CDR3 loop: CASSLEAGSGQPQHF. The CDR3 coding sequence is TGTGCCAGCAGCTTGGAGGCAGGGTCGGGTCAGCCCCAGCATTTT.